Listed here are 13 T cell receptor beta chains from one sample, sequenced in a study of blood T cell repertoires in COVID-19. Sequencing was performed with immunoSEQ multiplex PCR; in TCRdb, only in-frame clones are kept and a portion is missing. The repertoire holds about 330,000 clones, with approximately 92% as singletons. Material: PBMCs or T cells enriched from blood (not recorded which). These TCRs come from a woman aged 25 to 39 who had recovered from COVID-19.

The CDR3 reads CASSLDRDQPQHF. The CDR3 DNA reads TGTGCCAGCAGCTTGGACAGGGATCAGCCCCAGCATTTT. The chain uses TRBV5-5 and TRBJ1-5; possible D gene TRBD1, 6 bases. The germline CDR1 and CDR2 sequences are SGHKS and YYEKEE (reference sequence). This CDR3 has 13 amino acids. Trimming removed 0 bases at V and 5 bases at J, with 6 bases between. Filled out from reference TRBV5-5 and TRBJ1-5, the complete variable domain reads DAGVTQSPTHLIKTRGQQVTLRCSPISGHKSVSWYQQVLGQGPQFIFQYYEKEERGRGNFPDRFSARQFPNYSSELNVNALLLGDSALYLCASSLDRDQPQHFGDGTRLSIL.

This chain links TRBV5-5 with TRBJ1-1; D remains unclear. This CDR3 spans 15 amino acids. The ends were cut back, 4 bases at V and 0 bases at J, with 13 bases in the middle. Germline CDR1 and CDR2: SGHKS and YYEKEE (reference sequence). CDR3 nucleotide sequence: TGTGCCAGCAGCCGGAGGGAGACACTGAACACTGAAGCTTTCTTT. Its translation is CASSRRETLNTEAFF.

The V call is TRBV9, the J call TRBJ1-6; 8 bases map to TRBD1. V shed 0 bases and J 6 bases; nucleotides not matched to a gene: 5. This CDR3 contains 16 residues. CDR1 and CDR2 (germline): SGDLS, YYNGEE. The DNA of the CDR3 is TGTGCCAGCAGCGTAGCTAAGGACAGGGCTAATTCACCCCTCCACTTT. This gives the protein CASSVAKDRANSPLHF.

The chain is built from TRBV7-2 and TRBJ2-7, with 7 bases identical to TRBD1. Trimming took 5 bases from V and 5 from J; bases not matched to a gene: 9. The CDR3 consists of 14 residues. Germline V gene sequence: CDR1 SGHTA, CDR2 FQGNSA. Written as DNA, the CDR3 is TGTGCCAGCAGCCCGGGACAGAGGAGGAACGAGCAGTACTTC. As protein: CASSPGQRRNEQYF.

This clone appeared once. This chain links TRBV7-6 with TRBJ2-3, with 12 bases that match TRBD2. Per germline, CDR1 SGHVS and CDR2 FNYEAQ. This CDR3 comprises 18 residues. The ends lost 1 base at V and 0 bases at J; junction bases unmatched: 5. The CDR3 is CASSLVGLAGGSTDTQYF. CDR3 sequence (DNA): TGTGCCAGCAGCTTAGTGGGACTAGCGGGCGGTAGCACAGATACGCAGTATTTT.

The V gene is TRBV2, the J gene TRBJ1-4; a weak D match, TRBD1 (6 bases). The CDR3 length is 14 residues. Germline V lookup: CDR1 SNHLY, CDR2 FYNNEI. V lost 3 bases and J lost 5, with 10 bases in between. CDR3 sequence (DNA): TGTGCCAGCAGTGAGGGCCAGGGGAATGAAAAACTGTTTTTT. The encoded protein is CASSEGQGNEKLFF.

The rearrangement links TRBV9 to TRBJ2-1; maybe TRBD2 (6 bases). The CDR3 loop spans 14 amino acids. Trimming removed 0 bases from V and 9 bases from J, with 13 bases in between. Per the germline V gene, CDR1 is SGDLS and CDR2 is YYNGEE. In DNA, the CDR3 is TGTGCCAGCAGCGTAGGCGGGGTAGGTGGTGAGCAGTTCTTC. It translates to CASSVGGVGGEQFF.

This sequence joins TRBV7-8 and TRBJ2-5, with D hard to call. The V and J ends lost 2 bases and 5 bases respectively, with 12 bases between them. The CDR3 runs to 14 residues. In germline, CDR1 is SGHVS, CDR2 FQNEAQ. CDR3 loop: CASSLIGWRETQYF. CDR3 bases: TGTGCCAGCAGCTTAATCGGTTGGCGGGAGACCCAGTACTTC.

The genes are TRBV11-3 and TRBJ2-1; 10 nucleotides match TRBD2. CDR1 SGHNT and CDR2 YENEEA come from the germline V gene. This CDR3 has 16 residues. V trimming: 5 bases; J trimming: 6 bases; junction bases outside the gene matches: 10. The CDR3 spells CASSPLLAGRTNEQFF. As DNA, the CDR3 is TGTGCCAGCAGCCCCTTACTAGCGGGGAGGACCAATGAGCAGTTCTTC.

The chain has TRBV30 and TRBJ1-6; D not certain. The CDR3 spans 12 residues. Germline CDR1 GTSNPN, CDR2 SVGIG (reference sequence). The V and J ends lost 3 bases and 9 bases respectively, with 9 bases between them. CDR3 sequence: CAWSSQISPLHF. As DNA, the CDR3 is TGTGCCTGGAGCTCCCAGATTTCACCCCTCCACTTT. The full variable domain, its missing parts supplied by reference TRBV30 and TRBJ1-6, is SQTIHQWPATLVQPVGSPLSLECTVEGTSNPNLYWYRQAAGRGLQLLFYSVGIGQISSEVPQNLSASRPQDRQFILSSKKLLLSDSGFYLCAWSSQISPLHFGNGTRLTVT.

The chain combines TRBV6-5 with TRBJ2-1; 13 positions match TRBD2. This CDR3 region has 15 residues. The V segment lost 6 bases and the J segment 9 bases; nucleotides outside the gene matches: 8. Germline V lookup: CDR1 MNHEY, CDR2 SVGAGI. In DNA form, the CDR3 reads TGTGCCAGCAGGCTCACTAGCGGGGGGGCTATTGAGCAGTTCTTC. It is translated as CASRLTSGGAIEQFF.

The chain has TRBV7-9 and TRBJ2-1; D possibly corresponds to TRBD2 (6 bases). Deletions cut 5 bases from V and 6 bases from J, with 8 bases between. Looked up from germline, CDR1 is SEHNR and CDR2 is FQNEAQ (reference sequence). This CDR3 is built from 12 residues. This CDR3 reads CASSRDFNEQFF. DNA for the CDR3: TGTGCCAGCAGCCGGGACTTCAATGAGCAGTTCTTC.

The chain combines TRBV18 with TRBJ2-1, with 9 bases aligning to TRBD2. Germline lookup yields CDR1 KGHSH and CDR2 LQKENI. After removal of 5 bases from V and 4 bases from J, the junction contained 9 bases not matched to a gene. The length of the CDR3 is 16 residues. The CDR3: CASSKPSGVGYNEQFF. The CDR3 DNA is TGTGCCAGCTCAAAACCTAGCGGGGTCGGATACAATGAGCAGTTCTTC.